A single sample is the source of the 19 T cell receptor beta chains below, sequenced in a study of T cells in Graves' hyperthyroidism and ophthalmopathy. Amplification of TCR beta CDR3 regions was performed using RNA transcripts as template. A first-round RT-PCR of the TCR CDR3 used the HTBI primer set. TCRdb analysed the multiplex PCR reads with MiXCR anew, one entry per CDR3 protein. Of about 480,000 distinct CDR3 sequences listed, about 24% are singletons. The material sequenced was blood. These receptors originate from a woman in her 30s with Graves' ophthalmopathy.

This clonotype has a handful of counts. The V gene is TRBV20-1, the J gene TRBJ2-7; 8 bases map to TRBD2. V lost 5 bases to trimming and J lost 3 bases; unmatched junction nucleotides: 12. The CDR3 is 15 amino acids. The germline CDR1 and CDR2 sequences are DFQATT and SNEGSKA (reference sequence). CDR3 in amino acids: CSAYNSGAHLYEQYF. CDR3 bases: TGCAGTGCTTACAATAGCGGGGCCCACCTCTACGAGCAGTACTTC.

J is TRBJ2-5 and V is TRBV5-1, with 11 bases matching TRBD1. Per the germline V gene, CDR1 is SGHRS and CDR2 is YFSETQ. V lost 2 bases, J lost 13 bases, and 10 bases stayed unmatched. The CDR3 has 14 residues. This CDR3 reads CASSLGTGGTQAYF. The CDR3 coding sequence is TGCGCCAGCAGCTTAGGGACAGGGGGTACACAGGCGTACTTC.

In its sample, this clonotype was seen many times. The chain carries TRBV10-3 and TRBJ1-2, with D hard to call. Germline V CDR1 and CDR2: ENHRY, SYGVKD. V gave up 4 bases and J gave up 5 bases, with 8 bases separating them. The CDR3 length is 12 residues. This CDR3 is CAISGVGYGYTF. CDR3 sequence (DNA): TGTGCCATCAGTGGGGTGGGGTATGGCTACACCTTC.

This clonotype was recorded at least ten times. V and J are TRBV7-9 and TRBJ1-1, with 8 bases identical to TRBD1. The V segment lost 1 base and the J segment 1 base; nucleotides outside the gene matches: 5. The CDR3 length is 16 residues. Germline V gives CDR1 SEHNR, CDR2 FQNEAQ (reference sequence). The CDR3 DNA is TGTGCCAGCAGCTTAGTCTCAGGACAGGGGAACACTGAAGCTTTCTTT. Its translation: CASSLVSGQGNTEAFF.

This clonotype was recorded many times. V and J are TRBV7-2 and TRBJ2-2; 7 nucleotides agree with TRBD2. The CDR3 is 15 residues long. J gave up 8 bases and V 1 base, and 7 bases lay outside the gene matches. Germline V gene lookup returns CDR1 SGHTA and CDR2 FQGNSA. CDR3 in amino acids: CASSLVRLASGELFF. CDR3 sequence (DNA): TGTGCCAGCAGCTTAGTTCGACTAGCATCGGGGGAGCTGTTTTTT.

This clonotype was seen a few times. The chain has TRBV4-1 and TRBJ2-7; no definite D call. The V end lost 2 bases, the J end lost 5 bases, and 10 bases lay between the germline ends. Germline CDR1 and CDR2: MGHRA and YSYEKL. The CDR3 totals 13 residues. CDR3 region: CASSQTGPHEQYF. In DNA, the CDR3 is TGCGCCAGCAGCCAAACCGGTCCCCACGAGCAGTACTTC.

As for this clonotype: A single base separates this from a much larger clone, so it may be a read error. This chain connects TRBV4-2 to TRBJ2-1; D unresolved. Germline V lookup: CDR1 LGHNA, CDR2 YNFKEQ. The V gene lost 0 bases and the J gene lost 8 bases, with 17 bases spanning the gap. The CDR3 runs to 16 residues. This chain's CDR3 is CASSQDLSQAVYEQFF. The CDR3 nucleotides are TGTGCCAGCAGCCAAGATCTCTCCCAGGCAGTCTATGAGCAGTTCTTC.

This clonotype was picked up many times. The CDR3 is CASSLLREETQYF. Written as DNA, the CDR3 is TGTGCCAGCAGCTTACTCAGGGAAGAGACCCAGTACTTC. The V and J genes are TRBV7-2 and TRBJ2-5; tentatively, D is TRBD1 (5 bases). V was clipped by 2 bases and J by 3 bases, with 7 bases between them. The CDR3 length is 13 residues. In germline, CDR1 is SGHTA, CDR2 FQGNSA.

The V and J genes are TRBV6-1 and TRBJ2-4; the match to TRBD1 covers 10 bases. Germline CDR1 reads MNHNS; CDR2 reads SASEGT. With 7 bases clipped from V and 7 bases from J, the junction kept 4 bases outside the gene matches. CDR3 size: 13 residues. DNA of the CDR3: TGTGCCAGCACCGCGACAGGGGGCAACATTCAGTACTTC. Translation: CASTATGGNIQYF.

The table lists this clonotype with many counts. CDR3: CASSELGIYSNQPQHF. CDR3 DNA: TGTGCCAGCAGTGAATTGGGAATATATAGCAATCAGCCCCAGCATTTT. The V call is TRBV6-1, the J call TRBJ1-5; D unclear. The CDR3 has 16 residues. CDR1 and CDR2 from the germline V gene are MNHNS and SASEGT. V lost 2 bases and J lost 0, with 11 bases in between.

This clonotype was seen once. The V gene is TRBV2, the J gene TRBJ1-1, with D uncertain. Looked up from germline, CDR1 is SNHLY and CDR2 is FYNNEI. The germline V and J ends were trimmed by 5 bases and 2 bases, with 12 bases remaining between them. The CDR3 has 14 residues. The CDR3 sequence: CASSLITENTEAFF. The CDR3 coding sequence is TGTGCCAGCAGTTTAATAACAGAAAACACTGAAGCTTTCTTT.

This clonotype was found many times. The chain couples TRBV24-1 to TRBJ2-5; possibly TRBD1 for D (5 bases). V was shortened by 4 bases and J by 3 bases, with 11 bases between the two germline ends. The CDR3 sequence is 14 residues long. In germline, CDR1 is KGHDR, CDR2 SFDVKD. The CDR3 is CATSDLDREETQYF. The CDR3, as DNA: TGTGCCACCAGTGACCTTGACAGAGAAGAGACCCAGTACTTC.

This clonotype was picked up many times. The chain uses TRBV9 and TRBJ1-5; 12 bases align to TRBD1. The germline CDR1 and CDR2 sequences are SGDLS and YYNGEE. The length of the CDR3 is 14 residues. V was pared by 2 bases and J by 7 bases, with 1 base of the junction left unmatched. CDR3 DNA: TGTGCCAGCAGCGTCGGGACAGGGGGCCAGCCCCAGCATTTT. It yields the protein CASSVGTGGQPQHF.

This clonotype showed up many times. The chain couples TRBV28 to TRBJ1-5; TRBD1 agrees at 7 bases. Germline loops: CDR1 MDHEN, CDR2 SYDVKM. This CDR3 has 16 amino acids. With 6 bases clipped from V and 9 bases from J, the junction kept 17 bases outside the gene matches. The CDR3 bases are TGTGCCAGCAGCGGGGGACAGCGCGCGCCTGGATCGCCCCAGCATTTT. Translation: CASSGGQRAPGSPQHF.

This clonotype was seen ten or more times. The rearrangement joins TRBV29-1 to TRBJ1-2; D is perhaps TRBD1 (6 bases). The CDR3 sequence is 13 residues long. CDR1 is SQVTM and CDR2 is ANQGSEA in the germline V gene. V was trimmed by 5 bases and J by 5 bases, leaving 15 bases between them. CDR3 residues: CSVYHDRPYGYTF. CDR3 DNA: TGCAGCGTTTATCACGACAGGCCTTATGGCTACACCTTC.

This clonotype was seen a few times. Just one base apart from a much larger clone, this may be a read error. The genes are TRBV5-1 and TRBJ2-2; D perhaps matches TRBD1 (6 bases). The CDR3 extends over 16 amino acids. Germline V gene data show CDR1 as SGHRS and CDR2 as YFSETQ. V lost 4 bases and J lost 2, with 15 bases in between. As DNA, the CDR3 is TGCGCCAGCAGCCATGTTCCAGGGGACAACACCGGGGAGCTGTTTTTT. As protein: CASSHVPGDNTGELFF. The entire variable domain, with the rest obtained from reference TRBV5-1 and TRBJ2-2, is as follows: KAGVTQTPRYLIKTRGQQVTLSCSPISGHRSVSWYQQTPGQGLQFLFEYFSETQRNKGNFPGRFSGRQFSNSRSEMNVSTLELGDSALYLCASSHVPGDNTGELFFGEGSRLTVL.

This clonotype was observed once. The CDR3 protein is CASRSRGYQETQYF. CDR3 in DNA: TGTGCCAGCAGGTCAAGGGGGTACCAAGAGACCCAGTACTTC. The chain carries TRBV12-3 or TRBV12-4 and TRBJ2-5; D perhaps matches TRBD1 (6 bases). V was clipped by 6 bases and J by 0 bases, with 11 bases between them. There are 14 residues in the CDR3.

The J gene is TRBJ2-7, the V gene TRBV4-2, with D tentatively TRBD1 or TRBD2 (5 bases each). This CDR3 region has 13 residues. Germline-derived CDR1 and CDR2 are LGHNA and YNFKEQ. V dropped 4 bases and J dropped 7 bases, with 14 bases sitting between them. In nucleotides, the CDR3 is TGTGCCAGCAGCCCAAAAGTGGGGGTGGAGCAGTACTTC. Encoded protein: CASSPKVGVEQYF.

There are many counts of this clonotype. The genes are TRBV6-2 or TRBV6-3 and TRBJ1-5; 7 bases are a match to TRBD1. Trimming at V came to 4 bases and at J to 5 bases, leaving 2 bases not matched to a gene. CDR1 MNHEY and CDR2 SVGEGT come from the germline V gene. The CDR3 runs to 13 residues. The CDR3 sequence: CASSLQGHQPQHF. In DNA, the CDR3 is TGTGCCAGCAGTTTACAGGGGCATCAGCCCCAGCATTTT.